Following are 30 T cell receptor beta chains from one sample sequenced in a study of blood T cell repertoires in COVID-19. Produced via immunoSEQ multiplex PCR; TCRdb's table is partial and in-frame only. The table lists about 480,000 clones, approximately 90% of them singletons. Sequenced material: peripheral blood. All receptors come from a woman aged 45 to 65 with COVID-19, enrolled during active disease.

CDR3 DNA sequence: TGTGCCAGCAGCTTAGGACAGGGAAGGGGAAACACCATATATTTT. Translation gives CASSLGQGRGNTIYF. The genes are TRBV9 and TRBJ1-3; TRBD1 matches at 8 bases. Germline V gene lookup returns CDR1 SGDLS and CDR2 YYNGEE. V was clipped by 4 bases and J by 4 bases; unmatched bases: 7. The CDR3 sequence is 15 residues long.

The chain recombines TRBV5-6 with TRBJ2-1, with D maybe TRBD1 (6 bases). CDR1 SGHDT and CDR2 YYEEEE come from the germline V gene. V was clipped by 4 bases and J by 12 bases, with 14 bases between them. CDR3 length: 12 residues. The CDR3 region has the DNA TGTGCCAGCAGCGTAACCGCGGACAGGCAGTTCTTC. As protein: CASSVTADRQFF. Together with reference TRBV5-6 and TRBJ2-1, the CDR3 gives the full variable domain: DAGVTQSPTHLIKTRGQQVTLRCSPKSGHDTVSWYQQALGQGPQFIFQYYEEEERQRGNFPDRFSGHQFPNYSSELNVNALLLGDSALYLCASSVTADRQFFGPGTRLTVL.

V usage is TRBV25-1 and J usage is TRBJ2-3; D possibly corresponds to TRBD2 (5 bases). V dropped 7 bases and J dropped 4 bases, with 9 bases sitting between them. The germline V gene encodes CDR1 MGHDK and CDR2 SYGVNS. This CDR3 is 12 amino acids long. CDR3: CASTLGADTQYF. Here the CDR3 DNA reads TGTGCCAGCACCCTCGGGGCAGATACGCAGTATTTT.

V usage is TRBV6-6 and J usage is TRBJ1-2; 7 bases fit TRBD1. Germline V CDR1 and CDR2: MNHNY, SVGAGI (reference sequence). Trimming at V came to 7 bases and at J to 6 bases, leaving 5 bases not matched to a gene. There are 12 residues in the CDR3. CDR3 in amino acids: CASKTGSDGYTF. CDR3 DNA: TGTGCCAGCAAGACAGGGTCAGATGGCTACACCTTC.

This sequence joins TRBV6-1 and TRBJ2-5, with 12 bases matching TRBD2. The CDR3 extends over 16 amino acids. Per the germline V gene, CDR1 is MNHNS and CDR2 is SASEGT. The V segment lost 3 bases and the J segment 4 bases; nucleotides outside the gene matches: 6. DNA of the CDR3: TGTGCCAGCAGTGAGACTCTAGCGGGGGGGGTAGAGACCCAGTACTTC. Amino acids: CASSETLAGGVETQYF.

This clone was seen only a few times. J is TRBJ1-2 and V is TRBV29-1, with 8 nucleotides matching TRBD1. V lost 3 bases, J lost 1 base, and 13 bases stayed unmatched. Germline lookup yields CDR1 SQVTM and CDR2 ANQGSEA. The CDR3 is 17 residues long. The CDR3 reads CSVEGRDRSAGNYGYTF. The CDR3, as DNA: TGCAGCGTTGAGGGTAGGGACAGGTCGGCGGGTAACTATGGCTACACCTTC.

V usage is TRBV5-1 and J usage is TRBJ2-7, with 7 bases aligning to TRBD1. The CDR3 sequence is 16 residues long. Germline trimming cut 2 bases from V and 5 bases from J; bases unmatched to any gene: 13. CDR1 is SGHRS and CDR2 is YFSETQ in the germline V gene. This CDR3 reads CASSFATGDSTNEQYF. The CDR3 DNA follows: TGCGCCAGCAGCTTTGCAACAGGGGACAGTACTAACGAGCAGTACTTC.

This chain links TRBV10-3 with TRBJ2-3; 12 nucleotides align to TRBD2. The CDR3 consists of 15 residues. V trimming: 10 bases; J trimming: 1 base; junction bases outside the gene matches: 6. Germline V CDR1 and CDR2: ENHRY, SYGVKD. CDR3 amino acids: CATRSSGGGTDTQYF. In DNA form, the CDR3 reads TGTGCCACCCGATCTAGCGGGGGGGGCACAGATACGCAGTATTTT.

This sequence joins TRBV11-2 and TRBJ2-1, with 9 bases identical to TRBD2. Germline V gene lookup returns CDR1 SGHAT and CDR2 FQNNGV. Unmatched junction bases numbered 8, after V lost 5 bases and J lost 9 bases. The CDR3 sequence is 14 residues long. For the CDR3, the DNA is TGTGCCAGCAGCGTGGGACTAGCTAGCGGTGAGCAGTTCTTC. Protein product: CASSVGLASGEQFF. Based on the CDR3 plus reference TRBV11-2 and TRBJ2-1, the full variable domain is EAGVAQSPRYKIIEKRQSVAFWCNPISGHATLYWYQQILGQGPKLLIQFQNNGVVDDSQLPKDRFSAERLKGVDSTLKIQPAKLEDSAVYLCASSVGLASGEQFFGPGTRLTVL.

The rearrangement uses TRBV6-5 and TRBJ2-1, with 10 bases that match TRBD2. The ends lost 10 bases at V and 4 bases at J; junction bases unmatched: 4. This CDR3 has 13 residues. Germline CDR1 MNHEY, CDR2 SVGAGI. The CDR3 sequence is CATTSGVYNEQFF. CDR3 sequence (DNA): TGTGCCACCACTAGCGGGGTTTACAATGAGCAGTTCTTC.

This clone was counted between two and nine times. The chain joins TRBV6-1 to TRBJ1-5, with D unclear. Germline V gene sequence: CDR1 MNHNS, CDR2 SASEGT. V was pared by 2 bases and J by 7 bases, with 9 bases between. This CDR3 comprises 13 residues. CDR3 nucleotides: TGTGCCAGCAGTGAACAGGTCCACCAGCCCCAGCATTTT. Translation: CASSEQVHQPQHF.

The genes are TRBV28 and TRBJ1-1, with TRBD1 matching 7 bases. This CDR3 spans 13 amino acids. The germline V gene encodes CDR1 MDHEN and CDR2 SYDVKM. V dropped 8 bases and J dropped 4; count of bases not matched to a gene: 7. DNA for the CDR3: TGTGCCAGCGACCGAGGGGGCGGCACTGAAGCTTTCTTT. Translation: CASDRGGGTEAFF. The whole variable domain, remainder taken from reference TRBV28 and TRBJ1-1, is DVKVTQSSRYLVKRTGEKVFLECVQDMDHENMFWYRQDPGLGLRLIYFSYDVKMKEKGDIPEGYSVSREKKERFSLILESASTNQTSMYLCASDRGGGTEAFFGQGTRLTVV.

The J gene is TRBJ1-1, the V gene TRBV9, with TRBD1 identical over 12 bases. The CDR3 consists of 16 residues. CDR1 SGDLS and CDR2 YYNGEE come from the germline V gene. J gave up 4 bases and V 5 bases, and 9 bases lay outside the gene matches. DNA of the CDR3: TGTGCCAGCAGATCCGGGACAGGGGGCGTCGGCACTGAAGCTTTCTTT. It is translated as CASRSGTGGVGTEAFF.

Written as DNA, the CDR3 is TGTGCCTGGAACAGGTTCTCCTACGAGCAGTACTTC. Its protein product is CAWNRFSYEQYF. This chain uses TRBV30 with TRBJ2-7, with D tentatively TRBD1 (5 bases). The germline V gene has CDR1 GTSNPN and CDR2 SVGIG (reference sequence). V shed 4 bases and J shed 0 bases, with 7 bases lying between them. This CDR3 is 12 amino acids long.

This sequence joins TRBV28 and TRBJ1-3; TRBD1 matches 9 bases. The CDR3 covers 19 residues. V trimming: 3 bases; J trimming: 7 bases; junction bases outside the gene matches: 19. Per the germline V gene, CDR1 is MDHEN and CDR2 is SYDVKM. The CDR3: CASSFLDRGQGPDPNTIYF. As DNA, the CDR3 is TGTGCCAGCAGTTTCTTGGACAGGGGCCAGGGGCCCGACCCTAACACCATATATTTT.

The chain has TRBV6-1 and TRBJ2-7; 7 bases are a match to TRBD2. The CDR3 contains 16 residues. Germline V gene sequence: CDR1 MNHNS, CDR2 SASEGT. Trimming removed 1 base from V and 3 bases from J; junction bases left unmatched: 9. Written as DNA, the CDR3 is TGTGCCAGCAGTGAAGATGCGGGGGTCCTCCTCTACGAGCAGTACTTC. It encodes CASSEDAGVLLYEQYF.

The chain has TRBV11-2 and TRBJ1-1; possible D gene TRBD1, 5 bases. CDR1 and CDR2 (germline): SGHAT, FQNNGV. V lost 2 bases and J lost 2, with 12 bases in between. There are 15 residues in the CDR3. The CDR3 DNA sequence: TGTGCCAGCAGCTTAACCGAGACAGCAAACACTGAAGCTTTCTTT. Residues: CASSLTETANTEAFF. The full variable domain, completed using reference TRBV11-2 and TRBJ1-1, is EAGVAQSPRYKIIEKRQSVAFWCNPISGHATLYWYQQILGQGPKLLIQFQNNGVVDDSQLPKDRFSAERLKGVDSTLKIQPAKLEDSAVYLCASSLTETANTEAFFGQGTRLTVV.

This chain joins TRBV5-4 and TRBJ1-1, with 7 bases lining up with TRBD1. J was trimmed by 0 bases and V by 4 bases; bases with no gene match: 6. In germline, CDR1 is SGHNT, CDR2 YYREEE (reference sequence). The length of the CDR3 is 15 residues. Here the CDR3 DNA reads TGTGCCAGCAGCCTTCGACAGGGACTGAACACTGAAGCTTTCTTT. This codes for CASSLRQGLNTEAFF.

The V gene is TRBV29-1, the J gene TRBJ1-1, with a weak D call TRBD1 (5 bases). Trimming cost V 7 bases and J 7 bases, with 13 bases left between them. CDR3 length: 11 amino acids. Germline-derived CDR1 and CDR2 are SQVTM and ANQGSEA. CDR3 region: CSGGLINEAFF. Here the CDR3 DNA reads TGCAGCGGGGGACTGATCAATGAAGCTTTCTTT.

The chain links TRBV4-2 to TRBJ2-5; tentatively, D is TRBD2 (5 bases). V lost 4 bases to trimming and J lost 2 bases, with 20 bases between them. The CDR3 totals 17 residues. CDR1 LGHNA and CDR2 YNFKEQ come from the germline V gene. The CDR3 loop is CASSPRWAGPTQETQYF. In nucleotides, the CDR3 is TGTGCCAGCAGCCCACGGTGGGCGGGCCCCACTCAAGAGACCCAGTACTTC.

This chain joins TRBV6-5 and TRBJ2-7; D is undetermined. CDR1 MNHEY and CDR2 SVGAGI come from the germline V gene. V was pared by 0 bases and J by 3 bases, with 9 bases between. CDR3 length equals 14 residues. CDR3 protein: CASSYSEVFYEQYF. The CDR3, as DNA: TGTGCCAGCAGTTACTCAGAGGTCTTCTACGAGCAGTACTTC.

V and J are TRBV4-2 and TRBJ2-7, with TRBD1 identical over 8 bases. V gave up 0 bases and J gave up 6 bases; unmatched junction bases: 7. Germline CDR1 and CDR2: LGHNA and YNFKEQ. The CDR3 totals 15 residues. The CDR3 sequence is CASSQDEGQGSEQYF. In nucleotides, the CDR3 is TGTGCCAGCAGCCAAGATGAAGGACAGGGATCCGAGCAGTACTTC.

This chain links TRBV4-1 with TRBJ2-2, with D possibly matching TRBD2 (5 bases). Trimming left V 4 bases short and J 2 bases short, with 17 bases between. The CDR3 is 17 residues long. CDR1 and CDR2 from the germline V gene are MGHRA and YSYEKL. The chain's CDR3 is CASSRFGPAGNTGELFF. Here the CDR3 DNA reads TGCGCCAGCAGCCGATTTGGACCGGCGGGTAACACCGGGGAGCTGTTTTTT.

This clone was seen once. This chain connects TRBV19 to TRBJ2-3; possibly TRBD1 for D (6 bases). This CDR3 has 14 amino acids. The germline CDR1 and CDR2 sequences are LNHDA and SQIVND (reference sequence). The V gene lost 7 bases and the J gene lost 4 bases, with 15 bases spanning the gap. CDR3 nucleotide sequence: TGTGCCAGTACTAGCTGGGGGCGCGCAGATACGCAGTATTTT. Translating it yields CASTSWGRADTQYF.

The CDR3 region is CASRPISPTRRLSYEQYF. CDR3 bases: TGTGCCAGCAGACCCATTAGCCCGACTCGGAGGCTCTCCTACGAGCAGTACTTC. The V call is TRBV7-8, the J call TRBJ2-7; tentative D call: TRBD2 (5 bases). Germline V gene data show CDR1 as SGHVS and CDR2 as FQNEAQ. The CDR3 covers 18 residues. V dropped 6 bases and J dropped 0 bases, with 24 bases sitting between them.

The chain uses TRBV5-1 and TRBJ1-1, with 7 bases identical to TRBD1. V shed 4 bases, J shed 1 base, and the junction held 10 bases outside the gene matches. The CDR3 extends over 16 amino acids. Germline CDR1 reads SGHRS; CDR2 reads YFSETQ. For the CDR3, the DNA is TGCGCCAGCAGCGCCGGGACAGCAAGGCGGAACACTGAAGCTTTCTTT. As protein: CASSAGTARRNTEAFF.

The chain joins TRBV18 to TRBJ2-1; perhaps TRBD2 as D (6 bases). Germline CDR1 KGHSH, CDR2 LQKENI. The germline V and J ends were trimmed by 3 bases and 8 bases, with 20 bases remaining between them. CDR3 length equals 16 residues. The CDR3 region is CASSPPGLPSDDEQFF. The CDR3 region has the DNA TGTGCCAGCTCACCGCCGGGACTCCCTTCCGACGATGAGCAGTTCTTC.

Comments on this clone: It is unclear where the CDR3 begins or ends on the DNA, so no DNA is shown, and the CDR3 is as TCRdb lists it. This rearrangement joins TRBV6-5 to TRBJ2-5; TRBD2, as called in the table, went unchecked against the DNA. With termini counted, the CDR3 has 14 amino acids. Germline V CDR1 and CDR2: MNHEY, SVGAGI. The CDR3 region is CASSSSWTRETQYF.

The CDR3 spells CASSQVAGAAYEQYF. The CDR3 bases are TGTGCCAGCAGCCAGGTAGCGGGGGCAGCCTACGAGCAGTACTTC. The chain links TRBV3-1 (or the pseudogene TRBV3-2) to TRBJ2-7; 9 positions match TRBD2. V trimming: 3 bases; J trimming: 2 bases; junction bases outside the gene matches: 5. The CDR3 covers 15 residues. CDR1 and CDR2 from the germline V gene are LGHDT and YNNKEL (reference sequence).

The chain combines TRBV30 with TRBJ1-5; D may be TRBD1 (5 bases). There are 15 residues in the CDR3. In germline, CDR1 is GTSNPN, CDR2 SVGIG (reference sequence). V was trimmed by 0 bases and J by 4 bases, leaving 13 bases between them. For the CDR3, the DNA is TGTGCCTGGAGTGTAATGGGTCGGGGGAATCAGCCCCAGCATTTT. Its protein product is CAWSVMGRGNQPQHF.